This T cell receptor beta chain was captured in a study of shared clonotypes between healthy human individuals. Regarding the study as a whole: Shared across a few donors were around 5% of the naive CD4 clonotypes. Having only a few donors restricted how much genetic and exposure-history diversity was captured. Researchers found naive subsets generally carried larger estimated richness than memory subsets.

Naive CD45RA+ and memory CD45RA-negative subsets were split from CD4+ cells. With respect to this clone: The target antigen is unknown.

This table comes from immunoSEQ multiplex PCR, and its TCRdb copy is limited to in-frame clones, with some not included. This repertoire shows about 1 million clones, approximately 76% found once; its top ten account for roughly 1.4%. The CDR3 runs 18 residues. From germline, CDR1 is LNHDA and CDR2 SQIVND (reference sequence). V lost 7 bases and J 5 bases, leaving 29 bases between the germline ends. The sample was memory CD4+ T cells sorted from blood. Noted subset: CD45RA-negative fraction. This chain links TRBV19 with TRBJ1-2; tentative D call: TRBD1 (6 bases). The sequence derives from a man aged 18 to 30 in good health. The CDR3 nucleotides read TGTGCCAGTACCTCGGGCCAGGGGATTCGATTGGGCTTATATGGCTACACCTTC. Translating it yields CASTSGQGIRLGLYGYTF.